A single sample gave rise to the 13 T cell receptor beta chains below, sequenced in a study of shared clonotypes between healthy human individuals. Sequenced by immunoSEQ multiplex PCR; TCRdb stores in-frame clones only, minus some. The sample includes a few hundred thousand clones, about 74% of them seen just once. Specimen: memory CD4+ T cells sorted from blood. The subset is: CD45RA-negative fraction. Receptors were obtained from a man aged 25-45 years in good health.

The V and J genes are TRBV30 and TRBJ2-6; unclear D gene. With 1 base removed from V and 4 bases from J, the gap between germline ends came to 17 bases. Germline V gene lookup returns CDR1 GTSNPN and CDR2 SVGIG (reference sequence). The CDR3 is 17 residues long. The CDR3 DNA sequence: TGTGCCTGGAGTGGCACATCTTTGGTAGAAGGGGCCAACGTCCTGACTTTC. This encodes CAWSGTSLVEGANVLTF.

The chain is built from TRBV27 and TRBJ2-1; 11 bases line up with TRBD2. This CDR3 is 14 amino acids long. V lost 0 bases to trimming and J lost 10 bases; unmatched junction nucleotides: 2. Germline lookup yields CDR1 MNHEY and CDR2 SMNVEV (reference sequence). The CDR3 sequence is CASSLSRLAGEQFF. The CDR3 DNA sequence: TGTGCCAGCAGTTTATCGCGACTAGCGGGAGAGCAGTTCTTC.

J is TRBJ2-3 and V is TRBV28, with TRBD1 identical over 7 bases. The V segment lost 3 bases and the J segment 3 bases; nucleotides outside the gene matches: 6. Germline CDR1 reads MDHEN; CDR2 reads SYDVKM. There are 15 residues in the CDR3. CDR3 nucleotide sequence: TGTGCCAGCAGTTTTTTAGAGACAGGGACAGATACGCAGTATTTT. It yields the protein CASSFLETGTDTQYF.

In its sample, this clone was seen once. This chain connects TRBV25-1 to TRBJ2-7; the D is unclear. Germline CDR1 reads MGHDK; CDR2 reads SYGVNS. V lost 5 bases and J lost 3, with 5 bases in between. This CDR3 has 11 amino acids. CDR3 coding DNA: TGTGCCAGCAGTCGCAACTACGAGCAGTACTTC. Translated, it gives CASSRNYEQYF.

The rearrangement uses TRBV11-2 and TRBJ2-7; D is unresolved. Germline CDR1 and CDR2: SGHAT and FQNNGV. Trimming left V 6 bases short and J 2 bases short, with 14 bases between. There are 14 residues in the CDR3. CDR3 DNA sequence: TGTGCCAGCAGTTTGGCCCACGTTCCCTACGAGCAGTACTTC. Residues: CASSLAHVPYEQYF.

This chain joins TRBV6-5 and TRBJ2-2; maybe TRBD1 (5 bases). V was trimmed by 1 base and J by 1 base, leaving 7 bases between them. The CDR3 runs to 15 residues. Germline-derived CDR1 and CDR2 are MNHEY and SVGAGI. CDR3 sequence reads: CASSYFGQNTGELFF. The CDR3 bases are TGTGCCAGCAGTTACTTCGGACAGAACACCGGGGAGCTGTTTTTT.

This chain joins TRBV5-6 and TRBJ2-1; 8 bases match TRBD1. The V gene end was trimmed by 0 bases and the J gene end by 3 bases; junction bases not matched to a gene: 2. The CDR3 has 15 amino acids. The germline CDR1 and CDR2 sequences are SGHDT and YYEEEE. The CDR3 DNA sequence: TGTGCCAGCAGCTTGGGGGACAGGAGCTACAATGAGCAGTTCTTC. Its protein product is CASSLGDRSYNEQFF. Supplemented by reference TRBV5-6 and TRBJ2-1, the full variable domain reads DAGVTQSPTHLIKTRGQQVTLRCSPKSGHDTVSWYQQALGQGPQFIFQYYEEEERQRGNFPDRFSGHQFPNYSSELNVNALLLGDSALYLCASSLGDRSYNEQFFGPGTRLTVL.

V and J are TRBV7-6 and TRBJ2-7, with D possibly TRBD1 on 6 matching bases. V was trimmed by 5 bases and J by 6 bases, leaving 20 bases between them. Germline V gene lookup returns CDR1 SGHVS and CDR2 FNYEAQ. The CDR3 extends over 15 amino acids. CDR3 bases: TGTGCCAGCAGCCGCAAGGTCACAGGGACCGGCGAGCAGTACTTC. This translates into CASSRKVTGTGEQYF.

CDR3 nucleotide sequence: TGTGCCAGTAGTTACAAGCGGGGTGAGCAGTTCTTC. As protein: CASSYKRGEQFF. The rearrangement joins TRBV19 to TRBJ2-1, with 7 bases aligning to TRBD2. Per germline, CDR1 LNHDA and CDR2 SQIVND (reference sequence). Trimming took 5 bases from V and 9 from J; bases not matched to a gene: 4. CDR3 length: 12 residues.

The chain employs TRBV10-3 and TRBJ1-3; TRBD1 aligns across 7 bases. Germline V CDR1 and CDR2: ENHRY, SYGVKD. V was pared by 2 bases and J by 2 bases, with 0 bases of the junction left unmatched. This CDR3 is built from 14 residues. CDR3 sequence (DNA): TGTGCCATCAGTGAGACAGGGGCTGGAAACACCATATATTTT. Protein sequence: CAISETGAGNTIYF.

This chain links TRBV7-8 with TRBJ2-5; 8 bases map to TRBD2. The germline gives CDR1 SGHVS, CDR2 FQNEAQ. The CDR3 covers 15 residues. J gave up 4 bases and V 5 bases, and 9 bases lay outside the gene matches. In DNA, the CDR3 is TGTGCCAGCAGCCCTACGTCGGGAGGGACAGAGACCCAGTACTTC. Translation: CASSPTSGGTETQYF.

The V call is TRBV6-1, the J call TRBJ2-7, with 8 bases aligning to TRBD2. V lost 4 bases and J lost 3; bases outside the gene matches: 5. Germline CDR1 MNHNS, CDR2 SASEGT. The CDR3 sequence is 14 residues long. CDR3 sequence (DNA): TGTGCCAGCAGTGTAGGTGGGACTAGCTACGAGCAGTACTTC. Protein: CASSVGGTSYEQYF.

The V call is TRBV4-1, the J call TRBJ2-3, with 9 bases identical to TRBD2. The CDR3 consists of 17 residues. Trimming cost V 1 base and J 3 bases; bases outside gene matches: 8. CDR1 is MGHRA and CDR2 is YSYEKL in the germline V gene. CDR3 in DNA: TGCGCCAGCAGCCAAGTCCCAGGGGCGGGAGGGACAGATACGCAGTATTTT. Translating gives CASSQVPGAGGTDTQYF.